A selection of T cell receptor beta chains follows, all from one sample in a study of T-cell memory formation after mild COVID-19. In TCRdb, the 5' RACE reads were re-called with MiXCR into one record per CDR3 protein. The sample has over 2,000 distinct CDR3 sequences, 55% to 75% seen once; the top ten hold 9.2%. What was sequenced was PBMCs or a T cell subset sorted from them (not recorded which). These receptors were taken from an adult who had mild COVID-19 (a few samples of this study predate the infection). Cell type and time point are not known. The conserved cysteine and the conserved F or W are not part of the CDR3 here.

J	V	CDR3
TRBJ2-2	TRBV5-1	ASSPSFSGELF
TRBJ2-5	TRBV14	ASSPRGRGETQY
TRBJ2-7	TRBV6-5	ASSYARGAYEQY
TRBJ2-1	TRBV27	ASSLLESSYNEQF
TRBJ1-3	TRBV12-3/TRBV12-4	ASSFRTSSGNTIY
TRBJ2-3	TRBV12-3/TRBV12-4	ASSLVSTDTQY
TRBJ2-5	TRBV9	ASSVGVGGSSQETQY
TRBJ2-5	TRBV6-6	ASSYSGQRWETQY
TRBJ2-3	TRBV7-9	ASSRGWRRPADTQY
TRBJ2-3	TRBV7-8	ASSTQSATDTQY
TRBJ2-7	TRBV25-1	ASRETKNPSEQY
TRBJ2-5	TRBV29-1	SVDLEGVRAQY
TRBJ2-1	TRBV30	AWSVGSYNEQF
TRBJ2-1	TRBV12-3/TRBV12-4	ASSRRTSGRVNSYNEQF
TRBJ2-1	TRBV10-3	AISETGVEQF
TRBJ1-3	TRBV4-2	ASSQGNTIY
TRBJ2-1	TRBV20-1	SARGGNEQF